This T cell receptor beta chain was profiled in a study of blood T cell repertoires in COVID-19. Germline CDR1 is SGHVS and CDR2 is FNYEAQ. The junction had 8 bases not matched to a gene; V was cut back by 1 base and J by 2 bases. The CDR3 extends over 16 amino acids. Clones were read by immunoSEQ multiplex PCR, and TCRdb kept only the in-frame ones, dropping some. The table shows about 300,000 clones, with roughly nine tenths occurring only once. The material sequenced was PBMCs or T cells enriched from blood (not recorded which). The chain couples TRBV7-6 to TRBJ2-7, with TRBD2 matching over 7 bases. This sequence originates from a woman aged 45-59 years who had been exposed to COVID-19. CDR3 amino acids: CASSLEGRLAAYEQYF. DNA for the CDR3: TGTGCCAGCAGCTTAGAGGGTCGGCTAGCGGCCTACGAGCAGTACTTC.